Below, 17 T cell receptor beta chains from the same sample are listed, as sequenced in a study of blood T cell repertoires in COVID-19. Data came from immunoSEQ multiplex PCR; TCRdb stores just in-frame clones and leaves some out. Altogether about 150,000 clones are present, 86% being singletons, with the ten largest covering roughly 7%. Sequences were obtained from peripheral blood. The receptors here all came from a man in his fifties or sixties with active or convalescent COVID-19.

The chain uses TRBV7-3 and TRBJ1-2; 7 bases are a match to TRBD1. The germline V gene has CDR1 SGHTA and CDR2 FQGTGA. The CDR3 sequence is 13 residues long. V was pared by 2 bases and J by 8 bases, with 5 bases of the junction left unmatched. The CDR3 nucleotides are TGTGCCAGCAGCTTACAGGGGGAAGAGGGCTACACCTTC. It specifies CASSLQGEEGYTF.

The CDR3 protein is CASRTSDRIYEQYF. The CDR3 DNA follows: TGTGCCAGCAGAACCTCGGACAGAATCTACGAGCAGTACTTC. The chain has TRBV28 and TRBJ2-7, with D maybe TRBD1 (6 bases). The germline V gene has CDR1 MDHEN and CDR2 SYDVKM. V lost 6 bases, J lost 3 bases, and 15 bases lay in between. This CDR3 has 14 residues.

The chain joins TRBV6-2 or TRBV6-3 to TRBJ2-1; D ambiguous. The CDR3 loop spans 14 amino acids. Trimming stripped 2 bases from V and 4 bases from J, with 9 bases between. Per germline, CDR1 MNHEY and CDR2 SVGEGT. The CDR3 bases are TGTGCCAGCAGTTACGTTCACAGTTACAATGAGCAGTTCTTC. Protein: CASSYVHSYNEQFF.

The V call is TRBV7-2, the J call TRBJ2-3, with 10 bases matching TRBD2. V lost 1 base and J lost 4; bases outside the gene matches: 5. Germline CDR1 reads SGHTA; CDR2 reads FQGNSA. The length of the CDR3 is 16 residues. CDR3 nucleotide sequence: TGTGCCAGCAGCTTAGTAGCGGGGGGTGCCCCAGATACGCAGTATTTT. Its protein is CASSLVAGGAPDTQYF.

This chain joins TRBV10-3 and TRBJ1-5; 7 nucleotides match TRBD1. The CDR3 has 16 residues. The J segment lost 6 bases and the V segment lost 0 bases, leaving 8 bases of the junction unmatched. Germline lookup yields CDR1 ENHRY and CDR2 SYGVKD. The CDR3 is CAISESTGTPGQPQHF. The CDR3 nucleotides read TGTGCCATCAGTGAGTCGACAGGGACCCCCGGTCAGCCCCAGCATTTT.

V gene TRBV21-1 combines with J gene TRBJ2-2; TRBD1, the D gene given by the table, was not confirmed from the DNA. TRBV21-1 is designated a pseudogene. The CDR3 loop spans 16 amino acids. CDR3: CASSKADSPNTGELFF. As DNA, the CDR3 is TGTGCCAGCAGCAAAGCGGACAGTCCGAACACCGGGGAGCTGTTTTTT.

The V call is TRBV9, the J call TRBJ1-2, with D uncertain. The CDR3 loop spans 14 amino acids. V lost 4 bases and J 7 bases, leaving 17 bases between the germline ends. Germline lookup yields CDR1 SGDLS and CDR2 YYNGEE. The CDR3 nucleotides read TGTGCCAGCAGCCCAAGTGGGGAGTTTGCTGGCTACACCTTC. As protein: CASSPSGEFAGYTF.

This clone appeared once. The rearrangement joins TRBV18 to TRBJ1-1, with 10 bases aligning to TRBD1. Germline CDR1 KGHSH, CDR2 LQKENI. The CDR3 is made up of 15 amino acids. The V segment lost 3 bases and the J segment 5 bases; nucleotides outside the gene matches: 6. The CDR3 loop reads CASSPPDRGRTEAFF. The CDR3 DNA follows: TGTGCCAGCTCACCCCCTGACAGGGGGCGTACTGAAGCTTTCTTT.

This clone has more than one count but fewer than ten. Distinct nucleotide sequences in the sample also encode this CDR3. The chain joins TRBV5-1 to TRBJ1-1; no reliable D call. V lost 4 bases and J lost 0, with 7 bases in between. The CDR3 length is 13 residues. The germline CDR1 and CDR2 sequences are SGHRS and YFSETQ. CDR3 DNA: TGCGCCAGCAGCCCAACTCTGAACACTGAAGCTTTCTTT. This encodes CASSPTLNTEAFF.

The table lists this clone with a few counts. This chain uses TRBV6-5 with TRBJ2-1; tentative D call: TRBD2 (5 bases). CDR1 is MNHEY and CDR2 is SVGAGI in the germline V gene. The CDR3 has 12 amino acids. V was pared by 4 bases and J by 8 bases, with 9 bases between. CDR3 bases: TGTGCCAGCAGTTCCCAGCGGTATGAGCAGTTCTTC. The encoded protein is CASSSQRYEQFF.

The chain couples TRBV10-3 to TRBJ1-5, with 8 bases aligning to TRBD1. The CDR3 has 13 residues. V lost 10 bases to trimming and J lost 4 bases; unmatched junction nucleotides: 6. Per germline, CDR1 ENHRY and CDR2 SYGVKD. CDR3: CATLQGGNQPQHF. The CDR3, as DNA: TGTGCCACCCTACAGGGGGGAAATCAGCCCCAGCATTTT.

The chain recombines TRBV6-6 with TRBJ2-3; no clear D gene. Germline V gene lookup returns CDR1 MNHNY and CDR2 SVGAGI (reference sequence). Trimming removed 5 bases at V and 4 bases at J, with 7 bases between. This CDR3 comprises 12 residues. For the CDR3, the DNA is TGTGCCAGCAGTAGCGACCCAGATACGCAGTATTTT. Translating gives CASSSDPDTQYF.

A word on this clone: The junction differs from germline at one of its ends, possibly a read error. The gene calls are TRBV11-2 and TRBJ2-1, with D tentatively TRBD2 (6 bases). The germline V gene has CDR1 SGHAT and CDR2 FQNNGV. The CDR3 sequence is 14 residues long. The CDR3 nucleotides are TGTGCCAGCAGCCTAGACGGGGGCTACAATGAGCAGTTCTTC. As protein: CASSLDGGYNEQFF.

The rearrangement links TRBV5-6 to TRBJ2-4; 13 nucleotides line up with TRBD2. This CDR3 comprises 19 residues. Unmatched junction bases numbered 11, after V lost 4 bases and J lost 1 base. Germline CDR1 is SGHDT and CDR2 is YYEEEE. For the CDR3, the DNA is TGTGCCAGCAGCCCCGGACTAGCGGGAGCCTGGGGGGCCAAAAACATTCAGTACTTC. Encoded protein: CASSPGLAGAWGAKNIQYF.

The chain joins TRBV10-3 to TRBJ2-3; D ambiguous. Germline values: CDR1 ENHRY, CDR2 SYGVKD. The germline V and J ends were trimmed by 0 bases and 0 bases, with 10 bases remaining between them. The CDR3 covers 16 residues. CDR3 sequence (DNA): TGTGCCATCAGTGAGTCGAGGAGTGCTAGCACAGATACGCAGTATTTT. It is translated as CAISESRSASTDTQYF.

The rearrangement uses TRBV12-3 or TRBV12-4 and TRBJ1-3, with D unclear. The germline V and J ends were trimmed by 5 bases and 2 bases, with 7 bases remaining between them. This CDR3 contains 13 residues. CDR3 DNA: TGTGCCAGCAGTATAGGAGCTGGAAACACCATATATTTT. Translating it yields CASSIGAGNTIYF.

V usage is TRBV19 and J usage is TRBJ1-3; TRBD1 might be the D (6 bases). The length of the CDR3 is 15 residues. Trimming removed 3 bases at V and 1 base at J, with 10 bases between. CDR1 is LNHDA, CDR2 SQIVND, per germline (reference sequence). As DNA, the CDR3 is TGTGCCAGTAGTATGTGGGGGCAATCTGGAAACACCATATATTTT. Translation: CASSMWGQSGNTIYF.